This T cell receptor (beta chain) was sequenced for a study of T cell responses to AZD1222 COVID-19 vaccine. Study-wide points: Seropositive status at baseline applied to only six AZD1222 recipients. Breadth and depth of Spike-specific TCRs rose after two AZD1222 doses. No day 14 peak samples; only post-peak repertoires were characterized. The CD4 TCRs associated with vaccination extended across spike and predominated at 160-218 and 743-854.

In its sample, this clone was seen a few times. Its target is not known. The V end lost 1 base, the J end lost 4 bases, and 12 bases lay between the germline ends. Germline CDR1 reads SGHAT; CDR2 reads FQNNGV. This CDR3 has 15 amino acids. Repertoires were generated with immunoSEQ multiplex PCR, while TCRdb's copy carries only in-frame clones and drops some. The profile shows 120,000 to 150,000 clones, around four fifths of them singletons. Sequences were derived from peripheral blood, sampled on day 0 of MenACWY control vaccination. The sequence derives from an adult in good health. The rearrangement links TRBV11-2 to TRBJ2-3; TRBD1 or TRBD2 may be the D gene (6 bases each). CDR3 DNA: TGTGCCAGCAGCTTAGTTGGGGGGCAAGCAGATACGCAGTATTTT. Amino acid sequence: CASSLVGGQADTQYF.